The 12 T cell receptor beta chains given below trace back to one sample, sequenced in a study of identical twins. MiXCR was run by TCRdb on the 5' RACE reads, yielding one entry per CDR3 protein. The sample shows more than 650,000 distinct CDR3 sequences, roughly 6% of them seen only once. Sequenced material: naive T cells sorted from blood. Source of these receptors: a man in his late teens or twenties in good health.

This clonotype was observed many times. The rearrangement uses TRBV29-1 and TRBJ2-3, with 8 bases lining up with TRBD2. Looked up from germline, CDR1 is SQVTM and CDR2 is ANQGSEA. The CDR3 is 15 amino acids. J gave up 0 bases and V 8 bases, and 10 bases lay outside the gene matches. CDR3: CSSNGGEISTDTQYF. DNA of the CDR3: TGCAGCTCGAACGGGGGGGAGATAAGCACAGATACGCAGTATTTT.

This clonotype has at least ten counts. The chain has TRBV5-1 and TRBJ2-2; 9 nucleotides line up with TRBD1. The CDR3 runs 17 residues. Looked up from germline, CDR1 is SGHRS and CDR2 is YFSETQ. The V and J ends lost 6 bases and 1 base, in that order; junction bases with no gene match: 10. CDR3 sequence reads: CASTLFRTGENTGELFF. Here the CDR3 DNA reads TGCGCCAGCACCTTATTCAGGACAGGGGAGAACACCGGGGAGCTGTTTTTT.

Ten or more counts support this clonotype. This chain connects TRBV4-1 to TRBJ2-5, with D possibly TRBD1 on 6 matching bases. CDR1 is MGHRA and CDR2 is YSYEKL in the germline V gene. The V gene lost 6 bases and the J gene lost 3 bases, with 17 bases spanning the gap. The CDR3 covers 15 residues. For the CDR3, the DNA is TGCGCCAGCAGAGGAGTGCGGACAGAAGAAGAGACCCAGTACTTC. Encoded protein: CASRGVRTEEETQYF.

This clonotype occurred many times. CDR3 protein: CASSSGQGLHQPQHF. In DNA, the CDR3 is TGTGCCAGCAGCTCTGGACAGGGGTTGCATCAGCCCCAGCATTTT. The chain recombines TRBV3-1 with TRBJ1-5; 9 bases align to TRBD1. The junction had 7 bases not matched to a gene; V was cut back by 5 bases and J by 5 bases. CDR3 length: 15 residues. The V gene's germline CDR1 is LGHDT and CDR2 YNNKEL (reference sequence). The full variable domain, rest sourced from reference TRBV3-1 and TRBJ1-5, is DTAVSQTPKYLVTQMGNDKSIKCEQNLGHDTMYWYKQDSKKFLKIMFSYNNKELIINETVPNRFSPKSPDKAHLNLHINSLELGDSAVYFCASSSGQGLHQPQHFGDGTRLSIL.

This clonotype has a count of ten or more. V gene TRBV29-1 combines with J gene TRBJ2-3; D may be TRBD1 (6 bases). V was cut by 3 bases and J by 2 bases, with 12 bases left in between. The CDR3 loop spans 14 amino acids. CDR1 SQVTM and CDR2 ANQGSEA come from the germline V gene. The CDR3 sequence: CSVDWGLNTDTQYF. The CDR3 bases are TGCAGCGTTGACTGGGGGCTCAACACAGATACGCAGTATTTT.

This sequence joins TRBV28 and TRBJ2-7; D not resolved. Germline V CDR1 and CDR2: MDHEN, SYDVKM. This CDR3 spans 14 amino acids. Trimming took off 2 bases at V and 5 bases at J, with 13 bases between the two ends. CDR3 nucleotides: TGTGCCAGCAGTTTACCCCAAGGTCGGAACGAGCAGTACTTC. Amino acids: CASSLPQGRNEQYF.

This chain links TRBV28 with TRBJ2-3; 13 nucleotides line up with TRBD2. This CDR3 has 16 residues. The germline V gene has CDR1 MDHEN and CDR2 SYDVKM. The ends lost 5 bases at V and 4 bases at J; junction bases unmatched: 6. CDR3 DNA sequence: TGTGCCAGCAGTCCTACTAGCGGGAGGGTAGCAGATACGCAGTATTTT. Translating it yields CASSPTSGRVADTQYF.

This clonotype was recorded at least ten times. Here the CDR3 DNA reads TGCAGCGTTGAGGAGCGGGAGGATGAGCAGTTCTTC. This encodes CSVEEREDEQFF. The V gene is TRBV29-1, the J gene TRBJ2-1; 9 bases fit TRBD2. V trimming: 3 bases; J trimming: 8 bases; junction bases outside the gene matches: 2. The CDR3 consists of 12 residues. Germline CDR1 is SQVTM and CDR2 is ANQGSEA.

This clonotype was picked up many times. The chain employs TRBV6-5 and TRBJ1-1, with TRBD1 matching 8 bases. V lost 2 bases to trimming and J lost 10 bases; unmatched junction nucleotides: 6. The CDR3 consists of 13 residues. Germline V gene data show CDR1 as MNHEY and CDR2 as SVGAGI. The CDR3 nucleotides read TGTGCCAGCAGTTACCGGGGACAGGCGGGAGCTTTCTTT. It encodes CASSYRGQAGAFF.

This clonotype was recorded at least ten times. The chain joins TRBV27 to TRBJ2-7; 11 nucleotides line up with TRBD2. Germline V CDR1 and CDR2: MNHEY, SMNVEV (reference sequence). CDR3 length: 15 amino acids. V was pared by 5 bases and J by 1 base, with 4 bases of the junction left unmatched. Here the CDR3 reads CASSIGTSGSYEQYF. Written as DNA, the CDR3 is TGTGCCAGCAGTATCGGGACTAGCGGATCCTACGAGCAGTACTTC.

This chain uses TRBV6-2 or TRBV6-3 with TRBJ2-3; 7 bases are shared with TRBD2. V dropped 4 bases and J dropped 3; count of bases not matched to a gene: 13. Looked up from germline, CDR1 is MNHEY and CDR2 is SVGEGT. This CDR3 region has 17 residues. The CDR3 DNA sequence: TGTGCCAGCAGTTTTAGTTCGAGGGAGGGTCGAACAGATACGCAGTATTTT. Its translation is CASSFSSREGRTDTQYF.

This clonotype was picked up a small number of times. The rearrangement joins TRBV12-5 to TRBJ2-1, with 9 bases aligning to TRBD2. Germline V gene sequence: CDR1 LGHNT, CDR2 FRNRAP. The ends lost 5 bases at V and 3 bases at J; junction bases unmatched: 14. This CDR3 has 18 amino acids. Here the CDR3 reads CASGLDPLAGRGYNEQFF. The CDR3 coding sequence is TGTGCTAGTGGTCTAGACCCCCTAGCGGGAAGGGGCTACAATGAGCAGTTCTTC.